What follows is one T cell receptor (beta chain) and its context. These data come from a study of OX40 agonist ivuxolimab in advanced cancers. Libraries were prepared by immunoSEQ multiplex PCR; TCRdb keeps only in-frame clonotypes and omits some of them. Of tens of thousands of clones listed, about 83% were seen once; the top ten hold 27%. V dropped 7 bases and J dropped 3; count of bases not matched to a gene: 4. The CDR3 has 13 amino acids. CDR1 is MNHEY, CDR2 SMNVEV, per germline (reference sequence). Specimen: CD4+ or CD8+ T cells sorted from blood, collected in a trial of the OX40 agonist ivuxolimab. The TCR comes from an adult with an advanced solid tumor such as melanoma, head and neck, liver or kidney cancer. The chain recombines TRBV27 with TRBJ2-7; 9 nucleotides agree with TRBD1. CDR3: CASMDRGYYEQYF. CDR3 nucleotides: TGTGCCAGCATGGACAGGGGCTACTACGAGCAGTACTTC.